This TCR beta chain was observed in a study of blood T cell repertoires in COVID-19. The repertoire was sequenced with immunoSEQ multiplex PCR; TCRdb's copy has only in-frame clones and lacks some. The sample holds more than 250,000 clones, 70% to 90% seen once. V shed 6 bases and J 4 bases; nucleotides not matched to a gene: 6. The CDR3 spans 14 residues. V usage is TRBV6-7 and J usage is TRBJ2-3, with 8 bases matching TRBD1. TRBV6-7 is known as an ORF, though its function is uncertain. This receptor was obtained from a woman aged 25 to 39 with COVID-19, enrolled during active disease. Sequencing was performed on peripheral blood. The CDR3 DNA is TGTGCCAGCAGCCTACAGGGGGTCGCAGATACGCAGTATTTT. Translated: CASSLQGVADTQYF.